Following are 11 T cell receptor beta chains from one sample sequenced in a study of blood T cell repertoires in COVID-19. Using immunoSEQ multiplex PCR, the repertoire was profiled, and TCRdb retains in-frame clones only, with some absent. The sample holds about 310,000 clones; around 87% are singletons and the top ten take about 7.8%. Sequenced input: peripheral blood. The receptor set was obtained from a woman in her forties or fifties who had recovered from COVID-19.

The chain has TRBV2 and TRBJ2-1; TRBD2 agrees at 8 bases. Trimming took 5 bases from V and 6 from J; bases not matched to a gene: 3. The CDR3 loop spans 13 amino acids. The germline V gene encodes CDR1 SNHLY and CDR2 FYNNEI. CDR3 sequence reads: CASSPREGNEQFF. The CDR3 DNA follows: TGTGCCAGCAGTCCCCGGGAGGGCAATGAGCAGTTCTTC. The full variable domain, its missing parts supplied by reference TRBV2 and TRBJ2-1, is EPEVTQTPSHQVTQMGQEVILRCVPISNHLYFYWYRQILGQKVEFLVSFYNNEISEKSEIFDDQFSVERPDGSNFTLKIRSTKLEDSAMYFCASSPREGNEQFFGPGTRLTVL.

The rearrangement links TRBV28 to TRBJ1-4; D gene ambiguous. The CDR3 runs 15 residues. V lost 5 bases and J lost 2, with 12 bases in between. The V gene's germline CDR1 is MDHEN and CDR2 SYDVKM. The CDR3 region is CASSRAIGTNEKLFF. In DNA, the CDR3 is TGTGCCAGCAGTCGCGCAATCGGGACTAATGAAAAACTGTTTTTT.

As to this clone: One end of the junction does not line up with germline, which may come from a read error. The rearrangement joins TRBV7-7 to TRBJ2-2, with D possibly being TRBD1 (5 bases). Germline loops: CDR1 SSHAT, CDR2 FNYEAQ (reference sequence). The CDR3 sequence is 15 residues long. The DNA for the CDR3 is TGTGCTAGCAGCCTGGGCAGGGTGAACACCGGGGAGCTGTTTTTT. The encoded protein is CASSLGRVNTGELFF.

The V call is TRBV28, the J call TRBJ1-6, with unresolved D. The CDR3 covers 14 residues. The germline V gene has CDR1 MDHEN and CDR2 SYDVKM. V dropped 8 bases and J dropped 1 base, with 9 bases sitting between them. The CDR3 DNA sequence: TGTGCCAGCCGTCTCGGGTCCTATAATTCACCCCTCCACTTT. Translated: CASRLGSYNSPLHF. Supplemented by reference TRBV28 and TRBJ1-6, the full variable domain reads DVKVTQSSRYLVKRTGEKVFLECVQDMDHENMFWYRQDPGLGLRLIYFSYDVKMKEKGDIPEGYSVSREKKERFSLILESASTNQTSMYLCASRLGSYNSPLHFGNGTRLTVT.

This clone was observed a handful of times. The chain recombines TRBV2 with TRBJ2-7; D unresolved. The germline CDR1 and CDR2 sequences are SNHLY and FYNNEI. The V end was cut by 5 bases, the J end by 7 bases, with 12 bases between. The CDR3 totals 12 residues. This chain's CDR3 is CASSSAGQEQYF. As DNA, the CDR3 is TGTGCCAGCAGTTCTGCTGGGCAGGAGCAGTACTTC.

The chain couples TRBV5-8 to TRBJ2-3, with D possibly TRBD1 on 6 matching bases. The CDR3 covers 15 residues. Germline CDR1 and CDR2: SGHTS and YDEGEE. Trimming cost V 3 bases and J 0 bases, with 11 bases left between them. The DNA for the CDR3 is TGTGCCAGCAGCTCCCACAGGGTTAGCACAGATACGCAGTATTTT. It translates to CASSSHRVSTDTQYF.

The gene calls are TRBV6-2 or TRBV6-3 and TRBJ1-1, with TRBD1 identical over 7 bases. The V segment lost 5 bases and the J segment 1 base; nucleotides outside the gene matches: 4. The CDR3 is 14 residues long. Germline CDR1 reads MNHEY; CDR2 reads SVGEGT. The CDR3: CASSAQGRNTEAFF. DNA of the CDR3: TGTGCCAGCAGTGCACAGGGGCGGAACACTGAAGCTTTCTTT.

There are a few counts of this clone. The chain uses TRBV3-1 (or the pseudogene TRBV3-2) and TRBJ2-2; no clear D gene. The CDR3 consists of 12 residues. V was clipped by 5 bases and J by 3 bases, with 4 bases between them. CDR1 is LGHDT, CDR2 YNNKEL, per germline (reference sequence). The CDR3 bases are TGTGCCAGCAGCTCCTACACCGGGGAGCTGTTTTTT. Residues: CASSSYTGELFF.

The chain carries TRBV7-2 and TRBJ2-1, with TRBD2 matching 13 bases. V was clipped by 7 bases and J by 8 bases; unmatched bases: 8. Germline V lookup: CDR1 SGHTA, CDR2 FQGNSA. This CDR3 region has 15 residues. CDR3 DNA: TGTGCCAGCACCCCCATTGGACTAGCGGGGGATGAGCAGTTCTTC. It translates to CASTPIGLAGDEQFF. Full variable domain (rest looked up from reference TRBV7-2 and TRBJ2-1): GAGVSQSPSNKVTEKGKDVELRCDPISGHTALYWYRQSLGQGLEFLIYFQGNSAPDKSGLPSDRFSAERTGGSVSTLTIQRTQQEDSAVYLCASTPIGLAGDEQFFGPGTRLTVL.

V gene TRBV20-1 combines with J gene TRBJ2-2, with D possibly being TRBD2 (6 bases). The germline V and J ends were trimmed by 3 bases and 3 bases, with 11 bases remaining between them. The CDR3 consists of 14 residues. Per the germline V gene, CDR1 is DFQATT and CDR2 is SNEGSKA (reference sequence). The CDR3 spells CSASSREDTGELFF. In nucleotides, the CDR3 is TGCAGTGCTAGTTCCAGGGAGGACACCGGGGAGCTGTTTTTT.

This clone has just a few counts. The chain joins TRBV10-3 to TRBJ2-1; TRBD1 matches at 8 bases. This CDR3 has 13 amino acids. Looked up from germline, CDR1 is ENHRY and CDR2 is SYGVKD. J was trimmed by 8 bases and V by 5 bases; bases with no gene match: 5. CDR3 sequence reads: CAISSRGQDEQFF. CDR3 in DNA: TGTGCCATCAGTAGCAGGGGGCAGGATGAGCAGTTCTTC.